A single sample gave rise to the 12 T cell receptor beta chains below, sequenced in a study of OX40 agonist ivuxolimab in advanced cancers. Here immunoSEQ multiplex PCR was the method, and the copy in TCRdb shows in-frame clones only, minus some. The repertoire holds about 23,000 clones, with about 76% as singletons. This specimen consisted of CD4+ or CD8+ T cells sorted from blood, obtained in a trial of the OX40 agonist ivuxolimab. Source of these receptors: an adult with an advanced solid tumor such as melanoma, head and neck, liver or kidney cancer.

J is TRBJ1-6 and V is TRBV19; 10 nucleotides match TRBD1. J was trimmed by 10 bases and V by 5 bases; bases with no gene match: 14. The germline gives CDR1 LNHDA, CDR2 SQIVND (reference sequence). The CDR3 covers 17 residues. The CDR3 sequence: CASSVRQTGTGASPLHF. The DNA of the CDR3 is TGTGCCAGTAGTGTTCGTCAAACCGGGACAGGGGCATCACCCCTCCACTTT.

The V and J genes are TRBV30 and TRBJ2-7; TRBD2 matches 7 bases. The CDR3 is 14 amino acids. The germline V gene encodes CDR1 GTSNPN and CDR2 SVGIG (reference sequence). The junction had 2 bases not matched to a gene; V was cut back by 0 bases and J by 0 bases. This CDR3 is CAWSVSSGSYEQYF. DNA for the CDR3: TGTGCCTGGAGTGTATCTAGCGGCTCCTACGAGCAGTACTTC.

This CDR3 is CASSPTSGNTIYF. The CDR3 DNA follows: TGCGCCAGCAGCCCTACCTCTGGAAACACCATATATTTT. The V and J genes are TRBV5-1 and TRBJ1-3; no reliable D call. Trimming removed 4 bases from V and 0 bases from J, with 5 bases in between. CDR1 is SGHRS, CDR2 YFSETQ, per germline. The CDR3 spans 13 residues.

V gene TRBV21-1 combines with J gene TRBJ1-2. TRBV21-1 is a documented pseudogene. The CDR3 is 16 residues long. The CDR3 reads CASSKVLGGANYGYTF. The CDR3 DNA is TGTGCCAGCAGCAAAGTGCTGGGAGGGGCGAACTATGGCTACACCTTC.

The chain uses TRBV7-2 and TRBJ1-6; D unclear. CDR3 length: 15 amino acids. The V gene's germline CDR1 is SGHTA and CDR2 FQGNSA. Between the trimmed V and J ends, which lost 3 bases and 1 base, there was a span of 7 bases. The CDR3 region has the DNA TGTGCCAGCAGCTTGCGGGGATCCTATAATTCACCCCTCCACTTT. This gives the protein CASSLRGSYNSPLHF. Supplemented by reference TRBV7-2 and TRBJ1-6, the full variable domain reads GAGVSQSPSNKVTEKGKDVELRCDPISGHTALYWYRQSLGQGLEFLIYFQGNSAPDKSGLPSDRFSAERTGGSVSTLTIQRTQQEDSAVYLCASSLRGSYNSPLHFGNGTRLTVT.

This clone was found once. The chain carries TRBV11-2 and TRBJ2-7; 7 nucleotides align to TRBD1. The CDR3 consists of 17 residues. Losses at the gene ends were 2 bases for V and 2 bases for J; bases not matched to a gene: 12. The germline V gene encodes CDR1 SGHAT and CDR2 FQNNGV. The CDR3 DNA is TGTGCCAGCAGCTTAACTCAAGGGACAGACAAAACCTACGAGCAGTACTTC. Residues: CASSLTQGTDKTYEQYF.

The chain joins TRBV28 to TRBJ2-3, with D maybe TRBD1 (6 bases). CDR1 is MDHEN, CDR2 SYDVKM, per germline. The V end was cut by 3 bases, the J end by 0 bases, with 7 bases between. This CDR3 contains 14 residues. In DNA, the CDR3 is TGTGCCAGCAGTTTGGGGGCTAGCACAGATACGCAGTATTTT. It specifies CASSLGASTDTQYF.

The rearrangement joins TRBV28 to TRBJ2-1; D is unresolved. V gave up 6 bases and J gave up 5 bases, with 8 bases separating them. CDR3 length equals 12 residues. Germline V gene sequence: CDR1 MDHEN, CDR2 SYDVKM. The CDR3 is CASSQPNNEQFF. The CDR3 coding sequence is TGTGCCAGCAGCCAACCTAACAATGAGCAGTTCTTC.

The chain has TRBV29-1 and TRBJ1-4; D perhaps matches TRBD1 (5 bases). Germline loops: CDR1 SQVTM, CDR2 ANQGSEA. Trimming cost V 4 bases and J 8 bases, with 17 bases left between them. There are 14 residues in the CDR3. The CDR3 DNA follows: TGCAGCGTTGCAGACCGGGACCGATTAGAAAAACTGTTTTTT. This gives the protein CSVADRDRLEKLFF.

V gene TRBV4-1 combines with J gene TRBJ1-5; tentative D call: TRBD1 (5 bases). CDR1 MGHRA and CDR2 YSYEKL come from the germline V gene. Trimming pared 0 bases from V and 7 bases from J, leaving 13 bases between. CDR3 length: 15 amino acids. The chain's CDR3 is CASSQDIQGWQPQHF. CDR3 DNA sequence: TGCGCCAGCAGCCAAGATATCCAGGGCTGGCAGCCCCAGCATTTT.

The J gene is TRBJ1-4, the V gene TRBV28, with 9 bases fitting TRBD1. Losses at the gene ends were 5 bases for V and 6 bases for J; bases not matched to a gene: 4. Germline values: CDR1 MDHEN, CDR2 SYDVKM. The CDR3 is 14 residues long. The CDR3 DNA reads as TGTGCCAGCAGTAAACAGGGGGCGGATGAAAAACTGTTTTTT. Protein sequence: CASSKQGADEKLFF.

J is TRBJ1-6 and V is TRBV5-1; perhaps TRBD1 as D (6 bases). The V end was cut by 0 bases, the J end by 5 bases, with 9 bases between. The CDR3 covers 15 residues. Looked up from germline, CDR1 is SGHRS and CDR2 is YFSETQ. The CDR3 DNA reads TGCGCCAGCAGCTTGGAACACAGGGATAATTCACCCCTCCACTTT. Amino acids: CASSLEHRDNSPLHF.